This T cell receptor beta chain is drawn from a study of tumor-infiltrating lymphocytes in primary liver carcinoma. Study-level findings and limits: Blood had a significantly lower top-250-clone fraction than tumors did (p = 0.039). For tumor-adjacent and tumor-blood pairs, overlap was less than that seen for tumor region pairs.

Concerning this clonotype: What it recognizes is unknown. A much bigger clone sits one base away, suggesting this may be a read error.

With 400 to 550 ng total RNA as template and a constant-region primer, TCR beta cDNA was made. What produced the TCR beta libraries was three nested multiplex PCR rounds using slightly modified ARM-PCR. Primers for the first two PCR rounds were TRBV1-TRBV30 forward primers and a C-beta reverse primer (roughly 10 cycles per round). In TCRdb, the multiplex PCR reads were re-called with MiXCR into one record per CDR3 protein. Of nearly 200,000 distinct CDR3 sequences in the sample, about 65% were seen once. Alongside blood RNA obtained from unsorted whole blood, germline DNA was also extracted. Treatment-naive at the time, the patients had chronic HBV infection. Germline V lookup: CDR1 MNHNS, CDR2 SASEGT. The CDR3 loop spans 13 amino acids.

The source is a woman in her sixties with primary liver carcinoma and hepatitis B virus infection. What was sequenced was peripheral blood. V and J are TRBV6-1 and TRBJ1-4, with a possible D match to TRBD1 (6 bases). CDR3 residues: CASVTGFNENLFF. CDR3 DNA sequence: TGTGCCAGCGTAACAGGGTTTAATGAAAACCTGTTTTTT.